This TCR beta chain is drawn from a study of cytomegalovirus exposure and HLA in healthy donors. Germline V gene lookup returns CDR1 SGHRS and CDR2 YFSETQ. The CDR3 covers 13 residues. V was clipped by 2 bases and J by 0 bases, with 5 bases between them. Points from the study as a whole: A later analysis linked a missense DCLRE1C variant to TCR beta V- and J-gene trimming. For most TCR beta V segments, an earlier analysis put the productive rate at about 87% or about 30% of the time. A reported reduction in N-insertions relative to the approximately 640-donor mean was seen in an Asian-associated ancestry cluster in a later analysis. A cluster of highly shared sequence variants was likely a sequencing artifact.

On this clone itself: Its cognate antigen is unknown.

The study ran its PCR with 60 Vbeta and 13 Jbeta primers. Sequenced by immunoSEQ multiplex PCR; TCRdb stores in-frame clones only, minus some. The sample includes 150,000 to 200,000 clones, around 77% of them seen just once. The TCR sequence derives from a woman aged 30 to 39 in good health and CMV-seronegative. The sequencing input was PBMCs. V and J are TRBV5-1 and TRBJ2-5; no definite D call. CDR3 in amino acids: CASSFSYQETQYF. DNA for the CDR3: TGCGCCAGCAGCTTCTCTTACCAAGAGACCCAGTACTTC.